What follows is one T cell receptor beta chain and its context. No antigen is known for it. One base away there is no much larger clone; base qualities are not given. TCRbeta CDR3 regions were amplified from genomic DNA using the immunoSEQ Assay, a bias-controlled multiplex PCR. In the source study's methods: The number of nucleated cells in each sample was estimated by amplification of reference gene primers within the assay. To quantify the absolute abundance of each unique TCRbeta CDR3 rearrangement, sequence reads were collapsed and filtered. For each sample, productive Simpson clonality was calculated as the square root of Simpson's diversity index across productive rearrangements. Imported from immuneACCESS, the table was reduced by TCRdb to in-frame sequences with V and J called. These copies leave out some clones; in studies compared against another copy, an unresolved V gene accounts for under half, and the cause of the remainder is not known. Clone size and the V and J calls come from that table; the DNA yielded D and trimming. The sample has some 200,000 clones on record, 82% of them singletons. The top ten clonotypes cover less than 5.5% of the sample.

The germline V gene sets CDR1 to MNHEY and CDR2 to SVGAGI. Reading from cysteine to phenylalanine, the CDR3 counts 13 amino acids. Only the CDR3 portion is preserved as DNA: 39 bases, with reading frame beginning at the first base. At the junction V is shortened by 2 bases and J by 8 bases, with 12 bases in between. These data originate in a study of blood T cell repertoires in COVID-19 (TCRdb year 2020). With respect to the entire study: Samples covering the acute and convalescent phases of COVID-19 were provided by collaborators in the United States, Italy and Spain. Deeply sampled blood TCRbeta repertoires from subjects exposed to, actively infected with, or recovered from COVID-19 were included in the dataset. Where available, HLA class I and class II types were obtained from metadata supplied by the sample provider rather than from assay-based typing. The prospective study material was composed of cDNA or gDNA derived from T cells, B-cell-depleted T cells, or PBMCs. Nearly every sample came with metadata listing a de-identified subject ID, COVID-19 status, age in years and sex. The repertoires were released in a freely available public database intended as a resource for research on the immune response to SARS-CoV-2. The samples were drawn from the first 160 participants of the ongoing ImmuneRACE study and from about 1,200 subjects provided by 6 global collaborators.

General study outcomes and caveats: How much clinical and demographic metadata was included differed by source and by participant, and the metadata was provided uncurated.

Participants in the prospective study were aged roughly 18 to 100 years, lived in 20 to 30 United States geographic areas, and enrolled through a virtual design. To assign participants to cohorts, the prospective study relied on clinical history that participants themselves reported in a screening survey and a study questionnaire. Mobile phlebotomists in the prospective study collected whole blood, serum and a nasopharyngeal or oropharyngeal swab from every participant. Participants in the prospective study had the option to provide additional blood draws and questionnaires over a roughly two-month period. Before DNA extraction, prospective study blood samples were shipped either frozen or at room temperature.

The rearranged segments are TRBV6-5 and TRBJ1-2; the D gene cannot be resolved reliably. Sequenced sample: PBMCs or T cells enriched from blood (not recorded which). This clonotype was sampled from a woman aged 55 to 70 with acute COVID-19. At the DNA level, the sequence is TGTGCCAGCAGTTACGCTCACGAGCGGGGCTACACCTTC. The translation is CASSYAHERGYTF.